The T cell receptor (beta chain) described here comes from a study of blood T cells in healthy people across ages. For the second PCR, which ran for about 7 to 11 cycles, a sample-barcoded 5' primer and a J-beta primer mix were used. Samples each returned at least 2.5 million CDR3-containing paired-end reads. Using its own MiXCR run on the 5' RACE reads, TCRdb lists one record per CDR3 protein. The table lists around 940,000 distinct CDR3 sequences, roughly 51% of them singletons. This clonotype was observed a few times. As yet, its antigen is unknown. The CDR3 totals 14 residues. Trimming took 6 bases from V and 7 from J; bases not matched to a gene: 9. From germline, CDR1 is SQVTM and CDR2 ANQGSEA. General study findings and limits: Relative to aged donors, long-lived donors carried more naive CD4+ cells and displayed higher diversity. With naive T cell percentage, TCR beta diversity showed a strong correlation. The study lacked donor CMV status, which possibly confounded expanded clonotype changes.

The material sequenced was blood. This sequence was found in a woman aged 60-75 years in good health. V usage is TRBV29-1 and J usage is TRBJ2-3; TRBD1 aligns across 11 bases. For the CDR3, the DNA is TGCAGCGTCCGGGGACAGGGGGATTATAATACGCAGTATTTT. Amino acid sequence: CSVRGQGDYNTQYF.